This TCR beta chain was recovered during a study of vaccination effects on CD4 cells after COVID-19. Study-wide background: Ahead of sequencing, the ViraFEST assay grew antigen-specific CD4+ T cells using viral peptide pools. Study-wide results and caveats: Missing from the study were early post-infection timepoints, and its convalescent patients were few. In people who had recovered, most post-vaccine spike-reactive clones were new vaccine-induced clones.

Method: immunoSEQ multiplex PCR; TCRdb's copy keeps in-frame clones and lacks some. Of about 66,000 clones detected, 72% appear once; the ten largest clones hold approximately 22%. With V trimmed by 5 bases and J by 1 base, 4 bases remained unmatched. This CDR3 is built from 15 residues. CDR1 and CDR2 from the germline V gene are MRHNA and SNTAGT. Turning to this clone: Its target is unknown.

Following culture for about ten days, CD4+ T cells were isolated. From March to December 2020, the person had a SARS-CoV-2 infection that was confirmed by PCR. The chain couples TRBV6-4 to TRBJ2-3, with 9 positions matching TRBD1. Sequencing used CD4+ T cells from PBMCs cultured without peptide, obtained before COVID-19 vaccination. This receptor was identified in a human donor who had a prior SARS-CoV-2 infection. CDR3: CASSNTGGRTDTQYF. The CDR3 DNA sequence: TGTGCCAGCAGTAATACAGGGGGCCGCACAGATACGCAGTATTTT.